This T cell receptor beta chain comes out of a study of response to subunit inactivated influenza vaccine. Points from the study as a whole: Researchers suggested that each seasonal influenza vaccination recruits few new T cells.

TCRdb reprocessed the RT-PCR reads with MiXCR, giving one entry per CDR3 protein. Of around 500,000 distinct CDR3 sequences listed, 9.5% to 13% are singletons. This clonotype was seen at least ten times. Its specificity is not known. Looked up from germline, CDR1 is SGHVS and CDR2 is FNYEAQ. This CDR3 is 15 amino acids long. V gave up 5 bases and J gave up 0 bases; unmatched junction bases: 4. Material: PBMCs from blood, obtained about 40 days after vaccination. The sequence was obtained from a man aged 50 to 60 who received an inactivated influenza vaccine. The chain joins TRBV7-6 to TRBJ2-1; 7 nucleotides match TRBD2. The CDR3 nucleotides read TGTGCCAGCAGCCCCGGACTAGACTCCTACAATGAGCAGTTCTTC. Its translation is CASSPGLDSYNEQFF.